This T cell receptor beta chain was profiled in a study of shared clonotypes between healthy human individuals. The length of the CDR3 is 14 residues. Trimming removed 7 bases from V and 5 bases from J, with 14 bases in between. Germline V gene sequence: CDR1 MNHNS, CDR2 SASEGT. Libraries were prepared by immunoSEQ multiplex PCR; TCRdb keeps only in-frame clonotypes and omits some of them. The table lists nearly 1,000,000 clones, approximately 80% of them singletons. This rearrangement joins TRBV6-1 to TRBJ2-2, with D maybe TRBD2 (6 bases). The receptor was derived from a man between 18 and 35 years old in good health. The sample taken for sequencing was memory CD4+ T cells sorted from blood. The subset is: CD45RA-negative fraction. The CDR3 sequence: CASKSSAFTGELFF. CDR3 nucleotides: TGTGCCAGCAAATCTAGCGCCTTTACCGGGGAGCTGTTTTTT.